One sample yielded the 22 T cell receptor beta chains listed below, sequenced in a study of shared clonotypes between healthy human individuals. Sequencing used immunoSEQ multiplex PCR; TCRdb keeps in-frame clones, though not all of them. The sample has about 2.4 million clones, 90% to 95% seen once. Source material: naive CD4+ T cells from PBMCs. Subset defined: CD45RA+ positively selected. The origin of the receptors is a man younger than 35 in good health. Some clones in this sample may be carry-over from other donors' samples.

The chain employs TRBV5-1 and TRBJ1-1; 8 bases are a match to TRBD1. Germline CDR1 reads SGHRS; CDR2 reads YFSETQ. Trimming at V came to 0 bases and at J to 6 bases, leaving 7 bases not matched to a gene. The CDR3 length is 15 residues. CDR3 sequence (DNA): TGCGCCAGCAGCTTGGCGGTCAGGGGGCTTGCTGAAGCTTTCTTT. Translating it yields CASSLAVRGLAEAFF.

This chain joins TRBV5-4 and TRBJ2-3; 7 positions match TRBD1. V lost 0 bases to trimming and J lost 0 bases; unmatched junction nucleotides: 7. Germline V gene data show CDR1 as SGHNT and CDR2 as YYREEE (reference sequence). The CDR3 extends over 17 amino acids. The CDR3 DNA is TGTGCCAGCAGCTTGGGGGGTTGGGGACAGAGCACAGATACGCAGTATTTT. Protein product: CASSLGGWGQSTDTQYF.

The chain carries TRBV28 and TRBJ1-5; D is perhaps TRBD1 (5 bases). V lost 8 bases and J lost 1, with 15 bases in between. CDR1 is MDHEN and CDR2 is SYDVKM in the germline V gene. This CDR3 region has 15 residues. This CDR3 reads CASEGAPISNQPQHF. CDR3 sequence (DNA): TGTGCCAGCGAAGGGGCACCGATAAGCAATCAGCCCCAGCATTTT. Complete variable domain (other parts from reference TRBV28 and TRBJ1-5): DVKVTQSSRYLVKRTGEKVFLECVQDMDHENMFWYRQDPGLGLRLIYFSYDVKMKEKGDIPEGYSVSREKKERFSLILESASTNQTSMYLCASEGAPISNQPQHFGDGTRLSIL.

This clone was counted only a few times. Other DNA sequences in this sample translate to the same CDR3. This chain links TRBV5-1 with TRBJ2-1, with a weak D call TRBD1 (5 bases). Trimming removed 4 bases at V and 4 bases at J, with 9 bases between. Germline V gene sequence: CDR1 SGHRS, CDR2 YFSETQ. The CDR3 has 13 amino acids. The CDR3 DNA reads as TGCGCCAGCAGCCCGGACACATACAATGAGCAGTTCTTC. Translation gives CASSPDTYNEQFF.

Turning to this clone: Other DNA sequences in the same sample also yield this CDR3. The chain employs TRBV28 and TRBJ1-5; D is uncertain. CDR1 is MDHEN and CDR2 is SYDVKM in the germline V gene. The germline V and J ends were trimmed by 4 bases and 2 bases, with 9 bases remaining between them. This CDR3 region has 14 residues. The CDR3 loop reads CASSSPGRNQPQHF. The CDR3 nucleotides are TGTGCCAGCAGTTCCCCAGGACGCAATCAGCCCCAGCATTTT.

The genes are TRBV6-5 and TRBJ1-2; 8 bases are shared with TRBD1. Germline CDR1 reads MNHEY; CDR2 reads SVGAGI. There are 16 residues in the CDR3. Germline trimming cut 0 bases from V and 3 bases from J; bases unmatched to any gene: 6. The CDR3 here is CASSYSTGVGDYGYTF. CDR3 nucleotide sequence: TGTGCCAGCAGTTACTCGACAGGGGTAGGAGACTATGGCTACACCTTC.

V gene TRBV5-1 combines with J gene TRBJ1-2, with TRBD1 matching over 11 bases. Germline V lookup: CDR1 SGHRS, CDR2 YFSETQ. This CDR3 has 16 residues. The junction had 13 bases not matched to a gene; V was cut back by 4 bases and J by 8 bases. The CDR3 bases are TGCGCCAGCAGCCTCCGGACAGGGGGCGCGGAGGAGGGCTACACCTTC. It translates to CASSLRTGGAEEGYTF.

The V and J genes are TRBV5-1 and TRBJ1-1; D not resolved. Per germline, CDR1 SGHRS and CDR2 YFSETQ. V lost 0 bases, J lost 0 bases, and 12 bases lay in between. The CDR3 has 16 residues. The DNA of the CDR3 is TGCGCCAGCAGCTTGGAGACCCCCGGCTTGAACACTGAAGCTTTCTTT. Encoded protein: CASSLETPGLNTEAFF.

The chain couples TRBV11-2 to TRBJ2-1, with 7 bases lining up with TRBD2. With V trimmed by 5 bases and J by 9 bases, 10 bases remained unmatched. Germline lookup yields CDR1 SGHAT and CDR2 FQNNGV. This CDR3 is built from 14 residues. This CDR3 is CASSLRRGVVEQFF. The CDR3 DNA follows: TGTGCCAGCAGCCTACGACGGGGGGTCGTTGAGCAGTTCTTC.

V gene TRBV7-2 combines with J gene TRBJ2-7, with 9 bases that match TRBD2. Germline V CDR1 and CDR2: SGHTA, FQGNSA. With 5 bases clipped from V and 3 bases from J, the junction kept 5 bases outside the gene matches. The CDR3 totals 14 residues. Written as DNA, the CDR3 is TGTGCCAGCAGCCGTAGCGGGAGAAGCTACGAGCAGTACTTC. This translates into CASSRSGRSYEQYF. Drawing the rest from reference TRBV7-2 and TRBJ2-7, the complete variable domain is GAGVSQSPSNKVTEKGKDVELRCDPISGHTALYWYRQSLGQGLEFLIYFQGNSAPDKSGLPSDRFSAERTGGSVSTLTIQRTQQEDSAVYLCASSRSGRSYEQYFGPGTRLTVT.

V and J are TRBV21-1 and TRBJ2-3; the table's TRBD2 call for D was not verified on the DNA. TRBV21-1 is a recognized pseudogene. The CDR3 loop spans 15 amino acids. CDR3 nucleotides: TGTGCCAGCAGCAAAAGACTGTACGGGACAGATACGCAGTATTTT. It encodes CASSKRLYGTDTQYF.

Concerning this clone itself: The same CDR3 is also encoded by other DNA sequences in this sample. V usage is TRBV28 and J usage is TRBJ1-1; D is unclear. Trimming took off 3 bases at V and 4 bases at J, with 12 bases between the two ends. Looked up from germline, CDR1 is MDHEN and CDR2 is SYDVKM. The length of the CDR3 is 14 residues. The CDR3 nucleotides read TGTGCCAGCAGTTTGGGAGGGCTAGGCACTGAAGCTTTCTTT. Translating it yields CASSLGGLGTEAFF.

The J gene is TRBJ1-1, the V gene TRBV19, with 7 bases aligning to TRBD1. The V and J ends lost 4 bases and 0 bases, in that order; junction bases with no gene match: 5. Germline loops: CDR1 LNHDA, CDR2 SQIVND (reference sequence). The CDR3 extends over 15 amino acids. CDR3: CASSSEQGMNTEAFF. The CDR3, as DNA: TGTGCCAGTAGTAGTGAACAGGGGATGAACACTGAAGCTTTCTTT.

CDR3: CASSQGLGGWEQYF. DNA for the CDR3: TGCGCCAGCAGCCAAGGGCTTGGGGGCTGGGAGCAGTACTTC. J is TRBJ2-7 and V is TRBV4-1; a possible D gene is TRBD1 (6 bases). Per the germline V gene, CDR1 is MGHRA and CDR2 is YSYEKL. The CDR3 loop spans 14 amino acids. V lost 1 base to trimming and J lost 7 bases, with 14 bases between them.

The rearrangement uses TRBV28 and TRBJ2-5; D tentatively fits TRBD1 or TRBD2 (5 bases each). This CDR3 is built from 15 residues. Trimming removed 5 bases at V and 1 base at J, with 14 bases between. The germline V gene encodes CDR1 MDHEN and CDR2 SYDVKM. Here the CDR3 DNA reads TGTGCCAGCAGTATCGGTGGGGGAGCCCAAGAGACCCAGTACTTC. Protein product: CASSIGGGAQETQYF.

The J gene is TRBJ2-2, the V gene TRBV27; TRBD1 matches 10 bases. The CDR3 totals 18 residues. The V and J ends lost 5 bases and 3 bases, in that order; junction bases with no gene match: 12. CDR1 and CDR2 (germline): MNHEY, SMNVEV (reference sequence). Written as DNA, the CDR3 is TGTGCCAGCAGTCCCGCCGAGACAGGGGGCAGGGACACCGGGGAGCTGTTTTTT. It translates to CASSPAETGGRDTGELFF.

V is TRBV7-8 and J is TRBJ2-7; 11 bases are a match to TRBD1. Germline values: CDR1 SGHVS, CDR2 FQNEAQ. Trimming at V came to 3 bases and at J to 6 bases, leaving 7 bases not matched to a gene. This CDR3 region has 15 residues. The CDR3, as DNA: TGTGCCAGCAGCTTGTTGGGACAGGGGGTGTCCGAGCAGTACTTC. It specifies CASSLLGQGVSEQYF.

V gene TRBV28 combines with J gene TRBJ1-3, with a weak D call TRBD1 (5 bases). The CDR3 covers 14 residues. Between the trimmed V and J ends, which lost 2 bases and 2 bases, there was a span of 7 bases. Germline V CDR1 and CDR2: MDHEN, SYDVKM. CDR3 residues: CASSLGRAGNTIYF. CDR3 DNA sequence: TGTGCCAGCAGTTTAGGCAGGGCTGGAAACACCATATATTTT.

The V gene is TRBV25-1, the J gene TRBJ1-4; 7 positions match TRBD1. CDR3 length: 15 residues. J was trimmed by 5 bases and V by 4 bases; bases with no gene match: 7. CDR1 MGHDK and CDR2 SYGVNS come from the germline V gene. The CDR3 loop is CASSAGTAINEKLFF. The CDR3 region has the DNA TGTGCCAGCAGTGCAGGGACAGCTATAAATGAAAAACTGTTTTTT.

The chain joins TRBV21-1 to TRBJ1-1; the DNA was not used to check the table's D call, TRBD1. TRBV21-1 is a pseudogene locus. The CDR3 contains 14 residues. In nucleotides, the CDR3 is TGTGCCAGCAGTGGGACAGGGGTCGGGACTGAAGCTTTCTTT. It yields the protein CASSGTGVGTEAFF.

This chain uses TRBV7-2 with TRBJ2-7, with 10 nucleotides matching TRBD2. The germline gives CDR1 SGHTA, CDR2 FQGNSA. This CDR3 is 15 amino acids long. V lost 2 bases to trimming and J lost 6 bases; unmatched junction nucleotides: 7. Here the CDR3 DNA reads TGTGCCAGCAGCTTACTAGCGGGAGCTACCTCCGAGCAGTACTTC. It specifies CASSLLAGATSEQYF. Combining the CDR3 with reference TRBV7-2 and TRBJ2-7 gives the whole variable domain GAGVSQSPSNKVTEKGKDVELRCDPISGHTALYWYRQSLGQGLEFLIYFQGNSAPDKSGLPSDRFSAERTGGSVSTLTIQRTQQEDSAVYLCASSLLAGATSEQYFGPGTRLTVT.

This chain links TRBV18 with TRBJ1-3; no definite D call. Germline V gives CDR1 KGHSH, CDR2 LQKENI. This CDR3 has 16 residues. V lost 3 bases to trimming and J lost 0 bases, with 12 bases between them. The CDR3 here is CASSPYSTNSGNTIYF. As DNA, the CDR3 is TGTGCCAGCTCACCCTACTCGACCAACTCTGGAAACACCATATATTTT.